The 23 T cell receptor beta chains below were found in one sample sequenced in a study of beta chain features in type 1 diabetes. The investigators reverse transcribed all of the isolated RNA, so they sequenced expressed TCRB transcripts. Profiling relied on immunoSEQ multiplex PCR, and the TCRdb table lists in-frame clones only, not all of them. The data hold 680,000 or so clones, with about a sixth observed a single time. The specimen was naive CD4+ T cells from blood. These receptors were obtained from a young man in good health.

V is TRBV10-3 and J is TRBJ1-3; D gene unclear. Looked up from germline, CDR1 is ENHRY and CDR2 is SYGVKD. This CDR3 has 12 amino acids. V lost 6 bases and J 0 bases, leaving 3 bases between the germline ends. CDR3 loop: CAISDSGNTIYF. DNA of the CDR3: TGTGCCATCAGCGACTCTGGAAACACCATATATTTT.

This chain links TRBV9 with TRBJ1-2, with TRBD1 matching 7 bases. Losses at the gene ends were 2 bases for V and 8 bases for J; bases not matched to a gene: 12. This CDR3 has 15 amino acids. Germline CDR1 SGDLS, CDR2 YYNGEE. The CDR3 loop reads CASSVNSHHRGGYTF. DNA for the CDR3: TGTGCCAGCAGCGTGAACTCTCATCACAGGGGAGGCTACACCTTC.

This clone was picked up a small number of times. This chain connects TRBV7-2 to TRBJ1-2, with D possibly TRBD1 on 5 matching bases. Germline CDR1 SGHTA, CDR2 FQGNSA. CDR3 length: 14 residues. V lost 2 bases and J lost 6, with 13 bases in between. CDR3 loop: CASSLLQGRDGYTF. CDR3 coding DNA: TGTGCCAGCAGCTTACTTCAGGGAAGGGATGGCTACACCTTC.

V is TRBV4-2 and J is TRBJ1-5; D is ambiguous. V lost 0 bases to trimming and J lost 6 bases, with 15 bases between them. Germline CDR1 and CDR2: LGHNA and YNFKEQ. This CDR3 comprises 16 residues. This chain's CDR3 is CASSQDRVPGSQPQHF. For the CDR3, the DNA is TGTGCCAGCAGCCAAGATAGGGTTCCGGGAAGTCAGCCCCAGCATTTT.

This rearrangement joins TRBV6-4 to TRBJ1-6; 8 positions match TRBD1. Germline V CDR1 and CDR2: MRHNA, SNTAGT. J lost 10 bases, V lost 3 bases, and 5 bases had no gene match. The CDR3 extends over 14 amino acids. Here the CDR3 DNA reads TGTGCCAGCAGTGATTCGCCAGGGGGCTCACCCCTCCACTTT. Its translation is CASSDSPGGSPLHF.

This clone showed up just a few times. V gene TRBV5-4 combines with J gene TRBJ1-2; D call uncertain. Germline V gene lookup returns CDR1 SGHNT and CDR2 YYREEE (reference sequence). The CDR3 consists of 13 residues. V was clipped by 4 bases and J by 8 bases, with 15 bases between them. The CDR3 DNA sequence: TGTGCCAGCAGCGAGGCGGGTTGGGGAGGCTACACCTTC. As protein: CASSEAGWGGYTF.

The V gene is TRBV4-3, the J gene TRBJ2-7; 9 bases are shared with TRBD2. The CDR3 runs to 16 residues. Trimming at V came to 0 bases and at J to 4 bases, leaving 7 bases not matched to a gene. The germline CDR1 and CDR2 sequences are LGHNA and YSLEER. Here the CDR3 DNA reads TGCGCCAGCAGCCAAGAACAGCGGGGGGCTACTTACGAGCAGTACTTC. This translates into CASSQEQRGATYEQYF.

The chain is built from TRBV5-1 and TRBJ1-2; 7 bases fit TRBD1. Germline V gene data show CDR1 as SGHRS and CDR2 as YFSETQ. V shed 3 bases and J 2 bases; nucleotides not matched to a gene: 7. The CDR3 runs to 15 residues. CDR3 in amino acids: CASSYGTVGNYGYTF. The CDR3 bases are TGCGCCAGCAGCTACGGGACAGTTGGGAACTATGGCTACACCTTC.

V gene TRBV7-9 combines with J gene TRBJ2-7, with 7 bases that match TRBD1. The CDR3 runs 15 residues. Germline assignment: CDR1 SEHNR and CDR2 FQNEAQ (reference sequence). V was pared by 7 bases and J by 2 bases, with 11 bases of the junction left unmatched. The CDR3 DNA sequence: TGTGCCAGCACCCGATCTCAGGGGACAGCCTACGAGCAGTACTTC. Its translation: CASTRSQGTAYEQYF. The complete variable domain, with remaining parts taken from reference TRBV7-9 and TRBJ2-7, reads DTGVSQNPRHKITKRGQNVTFRCDPISEHNRLYWYRQTLGQGPEFLTYFQNEAQLEKSRLLSDRFSAERPKGSFSTLEIQRTEQGDSAMYLCASTRSQGTAYEQYFGPGTRLTVT.

This clone was counted only a few times. This chain connects TRBV7-2 to TRBJ2-7; TRBD1 is a possible D gene (5 bases). This CDR3 region has 13 residues. V lost 0 bases and J lost 7, with 10 bases in between. Germline CDR1 is SGHTA and CDR2 is FQGNSA. The CDR3 DNA is TGTGCCAGCAGCTTAGCTGGGGCGCGTGAGCAGTACTTC. The encoded protein is CASSLAGAREQYF.

In this sample, this clone turned up a few times. CDR3 bases: TGTGCCAGCACTAGAGAGGACAGGGGCGCAGATACGCAGTATTTT. Translating it yields CASTREDRGADTQYF. The V call is TRBV2, the J call TRBJ2-3; 9 bases are a match to TRBD1. The germline V gene has CDR1 SNHLY and CDR2 FYNNEI. CDR3 length equals 15 residues. Trimming cost V 7 bases and J 4 bases; bases outside gene matches: 9.

This clone was found many times. The V and J genes are TRBV10-3 and TRBJ2-4; D is unclear. CDR3 length equals 16 residues. Trimming removed 3 bases from V and 3 bases from J, with 15 bases in between. Per the germline V gene, CDR1 is ENHRY and CDR2 is SYGVKD. The CDR3 bases are TGTGCCATCAGTGAAGCCCCCCGGTTGGGCAAAAACATTCAGTACTTC. Translated: CAISEAPRLGKNIQYF.

This clone showed up just a few times. The V call is TRBV6-5, the J call TRBJ1-2; no firm D call. The V gene lost 0 bases and the J gene lost 8 bases, with 13 bases spanning the gap. CDR1 and CDR2 (germline): MNHEY, SVGAGI. The CDR3 is made up of 14 amino acids. CDR3 DNA: TGTGCCAGCAGTTACTCGAGGTCAGGAGGGGGCTACACCTTC. Protein product: CASSYSRSGGGYTF.

This chain links TRBV10-3 with TRBJ1-1; D perhaps matches TRBD1 (6 bases). CDR3 length: 15 residues. V lost 5 bases and J lost 3, with 16 bases in between. Germline V CDR1 and CDR2: ENHRY, SYGVKD. CDR3 region: CAISTQGLRDTEAFF. The CDR3 DNA follows: TGTGCCATCAGTACCCAGGGGCTTCGGGACACTGAAGCTTTCTTT.

This clone was seen a few times. The rearrangement joins TRBV5-6 to TRBJ2-7; TRBD2 is a possible D gene (5 bases). The germline CDR1 and CDR2 sequences are SGHDT and YYEEEE. The CDR3 is made up of 15 amino acids. Trimming pared 0 bases from V and 0 bases from J, leaving 10 bases between. The CDR3 region has the DNA TGTGCCAGCAGCTTGGCGGGGATCAGCTCCTACGAGCAGTACTTC. This encodes CASSLAGISSYEQYF.

This clone was detected a few times. The V and J genes are TRBV27 and TRBJ2-3; D is perhaps TRBD1 or TRBD2 (5 bases each). Trimming took off 1 base at V and 3 bases at J, with 5 bases between the two ends. CDR3 length: 13 amino acids. CDR1 MNHEY and CDR2 SMNVEV come from the germline V gene (reference sequence). The CDR3, as DNA: TGTGCCAGCAGTTTATGGGGGACAGATACGCAGTATTTT. Amino acid sequence: CASSLWGTDTQYF.

This chain links TRBV15 with TRBJ2-7; 9 bases fit TRBD1. The junction had 11 bases not matched to a gene; V was cut back by 1 base and J by 13 bases. The CDR3 sequence is 14 residues long. Looked up from germline, CDR1 is LNHNV and CDR2 is YYDKDF (reference sequence). For the CDR3, the DNA is TGTGCCACCAGCAGAGTAGAAGCGGGGACAGGGATATACTTC. It yields the protein CATSRVEAGTGIYF.

The J gene is TRBJ2-1, the V gene TRBV7-2; D is unresolved. CDR1 and CDR2 (germline): SGHTA, FQGNSA. The ends were cut back, 6 bases at V and 7 bases at J, with 10 bases in the middle. This CDR3 is 12 amino acids long. The CDR3 loop is CASRAEANEQFF. Written as DNA, the CDR3 is TGTGCCAGCAGGGCTGAGGCGAATGAGCAGTTCTTC. Based on the CDR3 plus reference TRBV7-2 and TRBJ2-1, the full variable domain is GAGVSQSPSNKVTEKGKDVELRCDPISGHTALYWYRQSLGQGLEFLIYFQGNSAPDKSGLPSDRFSAERTGGSVSTLTIQRTQQEDSAVYLCASRAEANEQFFGPGTRLTVL.

The rearrangement joins TRBV6-5 to TRBJ2-7, with D possibly TRBD1 on 5 matching bases. The CDR3 consists of 16 residues. Looked up from germline, CDR1 is MNHEY and CDR2 is SVGAGI. Trimming removed 0 bases at V and 1 base at J, with 13 bases between. The CDR3, as DNA: TGTGCCAGCAGTTACTCGAGTCAGGGTGCGTCCTACGAGCAGTACTTC. Translated: CASSYSSQGASYEQYF.

This chain joins TRBV19 and TRBJ2-1; possibly TRBD2 for D (6 bases). The CDR3 contains 16 residues. Germline V gene sequence: CDR1 LNHDA, CDR2 SQIVND (reference sequence). Trimming removed 3 bases from V and 2 bases from J, with 14 bases in between. The CDR3 loop is CASSILGGDAYNEQFF. The CDR3 coding sequence is TGTGCCAGTAGTATTCTTGGCGGGGACGCCTACAATGAGCAGTTCTTC.

In its sample, this clone was seen a few times. The chain has TRBV5-1 and TRBJ2-6, with a possible D match to TRBD1 (6 bases). Germline lookup yields CDR1 SGHRS and CDR2 YFSETQ. The CDR3 runs to 18 residues. V lost 2 bases to trimming and J lost 0 bases, with 15 bases between them. CDR3 amino acids: CASSFAMQGSSGANVLTF. The CDR3 DNA reads TGCGCCAGCAGCTTTGCGATGCAGGGGAGCTCTGGGGCCAACGTCCTGACTTTC.

This clone was counted a few times. The rearrangement joins TRBV25-1 to TRBJ1-1; D call uncertain. This CDR3 has 12 residues. Germline assignment: CDR1 MGHDK and CDR2 SYGVNS. V lost 3 bases and J 5 bases, leaving 7 bases between the germline ends. The CDR3: CASSDRPTEAFF. The CDR3 DNA follows: TGTGCCAGCAGTGATAGACCAACTGAAGCTTTCTTT.

This clone showed up just a few times. This sequence joins TRBV4-1 and TRBJ2-4; 12 bases align to TRBD2. CDR1 MGHRA and CDR2 YSYEKL come from the germline V gene. J gave up 11 bases and V 1 base, and 6 bases lay outside the gene matches. The CDR3 has 15 amino acids. In DNA, the CDR3 is TGCGCCAGCAGCCAAGTTGCGACTAGCGGGAGCTTTCAGTACTTC. It encodes CASSQVATSGSFQYF.